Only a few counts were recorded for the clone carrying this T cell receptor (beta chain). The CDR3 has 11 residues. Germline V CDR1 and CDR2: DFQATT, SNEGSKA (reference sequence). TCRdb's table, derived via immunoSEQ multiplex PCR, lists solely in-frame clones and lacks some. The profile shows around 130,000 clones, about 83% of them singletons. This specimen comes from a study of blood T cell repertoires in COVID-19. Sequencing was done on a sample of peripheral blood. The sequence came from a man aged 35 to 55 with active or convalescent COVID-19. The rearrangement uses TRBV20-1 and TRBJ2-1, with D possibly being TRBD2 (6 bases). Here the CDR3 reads CSGDTNNEQFF. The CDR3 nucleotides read TGCTCGGGGGATACCAACAATGAGCAGTTCTTC.